The rows below give T cell receptor beta chains drawn from one sample of a study of graft-versus-host responses after intestinal transplantation. Assay used: immunoSEQ multiplex PCR; TCRdb lists only in-frame clones, some missing. There are about 12,000 clones in the sample; about 80% occur only once, and around 32% lies in the top ten. The sample was PBMCs, taken 494 days after intestinal transplant. Receptors originate from a human patient who received an intestinal transplant, so some T cells may come from the graft donor. Both conserved end residues are part of each CDR3. D genes are given only for firm matches. A clone size is listed for some rows: how often the clone was seen (once, few, many), or a class if it is expanded.

j_call: TRBJ1-1; d_call: NA; clone_size: NA; v_call: TRBV5-1; cdr3_length: 13; cdr3_aa: CASSRGGDTEAFF; cdr3_nt: TGCGCCAGCAGCCGGGGAGGGGACACTGAAGCTTTCTTT
j_call: TRBJ2-5; d_call: TRBD2; clone_size: few; v_call: TRBV11-3; cdr3_length: 16; cdr3_aa: CASSLGAGVHQETQYF; cdr3_nt: TGTGCCAGCAGCTTAGGGGCGGGAGTACACCAAGAGACCCAGTACTTC
j_call: TRBJ2-7; d_call: TRBD1; clone_size: NA; v_call: TRBV6-1; cdr3_length: 14; cdr3_aa: CATVKDRSSYEQYF; cdr3_nt: TGTGCCACCGTTAAGGACAGGAGCTCCTACGAGCAGTACTTC
j_call: TRBJ2-3; d_call: NA; clone_size: NA; v_call: TRBV11-2; cdr3_length: 16; cdr3_aa: CASSHVRGGRTDTQYF; cdr3_nt: TGTGCCAGCAGTCATGTACGTGGCGGACGCACAGATACGCAGTATTTT
j_call: TRBJ2-1; d_call: TRBD2; clone_size: NA; v_call: TRBV11-2; cdr3_length: 17; cdr3_aa: CASSLDWGLAGENEQFF; cdr3_nt: TGTGCCAGCAGCTTAGATTGGGGACTAGCGGGAGAAAATGAGCAGTTCTTC
j_call: TRBJ1-5; d_call: NA; clone_size: NA; v_call: TRBV19; cdr3_length: 13; cdr3_aa: CASSRTVVQPQHF; cdr3_nt: TGTGCCAGTAGTAGGACGGTCGTTCAGCCCCAGCATTTT
j_call: TRBJ2-7; d_call: NA; clone_size: NA; v_call: TRBV5-8; cdr3_length: 14; cdr3_aa: CASSHGYTYYEQYF; cdr3_nt: TGTGCCAGCAGCCATGGGTACACCTACTACGAGCAGTACTTC
j_call: TRBJ2-2; d_call: NA; clone_size: NA; v_call: TRBV6-5; cdr3_length: 14; cdr3_aa: CASKGPANTGELFF; cdr3_nt: TGTGCCAGCAAGGGACCGGCGAACACCGGGGAGCTGTTTTTT
j_call: TRBJ1-4; d_call: NA; clone_size: NA; v_call: TRBV7-6; cdr3_length: 14; cdr3_aa: CASSPPGANEKLFF; cdr3_nt: TGTGCCAGCAGCCCACCCGGAGCGAATGAAAAACTGTTTTTT
j_call: TRBJ2-7; d_call: NA; clone_size: NA; v_call: TRBV6-1; cdr3_length: 10; cdr3_aa: CASSGLEQYF; cdr3_nt: TGTGCCAGCAGTGGGCTCGAGCAGTACTTC
j_call: TRBJ1-4; d_call: NA; clone_size: NA; v_call: TRBV10-1; cdr3_length: 16; cdr3_aa: CASSDFEGQEYEKLFF; cdr3_nt: TGCGCCAGCAGTGACTTCGAGGGGCAGGAGTATGAAAAACTGTTTTTT
j_call: TRBJ2-7; d_call: NA; clone_size: once; v_call: TRBV19; cdr3_length: 14; cdr3_aa: CASSMSSGTYEQYF; cdr3_nt: TGTGCCAGTAGTATGAGTTCAGGGACCTACGAGCAGTACTTC
j_call: TRBJ2-1; d_call: NA; clone_size: NA; v_call: TRBV7-7; cdr3_length: 13; cdr3_aa: CASSLGAGFEQFF; cdr3_nt: TGTGCTAGCAGCTTAGGGGCAGGGTTTGAGCAGTTCTTC
j_call: TRBJ2-7; d_call: TRBD1; clone_size: NA; v_call: TRBV4-1; cdr3_length: 14; cdr3_aa: CASSLGQGDYEQYF; cdr3_nt: TGCGCCAGCAGCCTTGGACAGGGAGACTACGAGCAGTACTTC
j_call: TRBJ2-5; d_call: TRBD1; clone_size: NA; v_call: TRBV27; cdr3_length: 12; cdr3_aa: CAAGRTGETQYF; cdr3_nt: TGTGCCGCTGGCCGGACAGGAGAGACCCAGTACTTC
j_call: TRBJ2-1; d_call: NA; clone_size: NA; v_call: TRBV6-1; cdr3_length: 17; cdr3_aa: CASSEAPWGASYNEQFF; cdr3_nt: TGTGCCAGCAGTGAAGCCCCCTGGGGGGCCAGCTACAATGAGCAGTTCTTC
j_call: TRBJ1-1; d_call: NA; clone_size: NA; v_call: TRBV14; cdr3_length: 15; cdr3_aa: CASSQISPGDTEAFF; cdr3_nt: TGTGCCAGCAGCCAGATTTCCCCAGGGGACACTGAAGCTTTCTTT
j_call: TRBJ2-2; d_call: TRBD2; clone_size: once; v_call: TRBV4-1; cdr3_length: 18; cdr3_aa: CASSPLVLAGDITGELFF; cdr3_nt: TGCGCCAGCAGCCCCCTAGTCCTAGCGGGAGATATCACCGGGGAGCTGTTTTTT